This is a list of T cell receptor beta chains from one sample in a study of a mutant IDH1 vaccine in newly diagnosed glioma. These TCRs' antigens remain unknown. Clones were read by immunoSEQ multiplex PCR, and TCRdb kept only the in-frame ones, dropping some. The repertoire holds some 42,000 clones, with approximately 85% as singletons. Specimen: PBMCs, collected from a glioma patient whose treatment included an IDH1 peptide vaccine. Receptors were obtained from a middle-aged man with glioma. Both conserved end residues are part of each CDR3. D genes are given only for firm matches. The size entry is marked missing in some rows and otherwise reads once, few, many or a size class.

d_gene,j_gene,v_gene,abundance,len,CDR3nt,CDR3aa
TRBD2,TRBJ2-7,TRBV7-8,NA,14,TGTGCCAGCAGCTTAGTAGGACTAGCGCCCGAGCAGTACTTC,CASSLVGLAPEQYF
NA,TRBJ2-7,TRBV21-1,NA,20,TGTGCCAGCAGCAAAGCGCTGGAGGGGATGGTGCTGCGGGAGGGGTACGAGCAGTACTTC,CASSKALEGMVLREGYEQYF
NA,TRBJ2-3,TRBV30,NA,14,TGTGCCTGGAGTGTAGGCGGGGGCCAAGATACGCAGTATTTT,CAWSVGGGQDTQYF
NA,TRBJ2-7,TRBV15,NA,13,TGTGCCACCAGCAGAGACGGCCCCTACGAGCAGTACTTC,CATSRDGPYEQYF
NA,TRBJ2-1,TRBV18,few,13,TGTGCCAGCTCAAAAACACGGGGTCATGAGCAGTTCTTC,CASSKTRGHEQFF
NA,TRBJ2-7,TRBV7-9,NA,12,TGTGCCAGCAGCATACAGGGAGGGGAGCAGTACTTC,CASSIQGGEQYF
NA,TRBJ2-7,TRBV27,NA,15,TGTGCCAGCAGTTATTCATTCGACACGAACTACGAGCAGTACTTC,CASSYSFDTNYEQYF
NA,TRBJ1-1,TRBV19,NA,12,TGTGCCAGTAGGAGACCCGAGTCTGAAGCTTTCTTT,CASRRPESEAFF
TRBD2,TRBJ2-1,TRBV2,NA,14,TGTGCCAGCAGGGGACTAGCGGGAGTAAGAGAGCAGTTCTTC,CASRGLAGVREQFF
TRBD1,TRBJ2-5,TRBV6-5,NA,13,TGTGCCAGCATCGGGACAGGGAGAAAGACCCAGTACTTC,CASIGTGRKTQYF
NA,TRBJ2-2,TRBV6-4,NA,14,TGTGCCAGCAGTGTCGGCGGTTACACCGGGGAGCTGTTTTTT,CASSVGGYTGELFF
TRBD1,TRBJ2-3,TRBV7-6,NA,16,TGTGCCAGCAGCTCTCGCCCGGGACAGAGCACAGATACGCAGTATTTT,CASSSRPGQSTDTQYF
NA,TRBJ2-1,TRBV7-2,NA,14,TGTGCCAGCAGCGTCCGGACTGGTGACAATGAGCAGTTCTTC,CASSVRTGDNEQFF
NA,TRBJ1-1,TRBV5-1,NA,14,TGCGCCAGCAGAGCGAGGGGGTGGGACACTGAAGCTTTCTTT,CASRARGWDTEAFF
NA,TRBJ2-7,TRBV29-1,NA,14,TGCAGCGTTGAAAGCAGGGGAGACGGCTACGAGCAGTACTTC,CSVESRGDGYEQYF
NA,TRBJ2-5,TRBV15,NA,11,TGTGCCATTAGGGCGCGGGAGACCCAGTACTTC,CAIRARETQYF
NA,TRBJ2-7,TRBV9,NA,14,TGTGCCAGCAGCCCCCGGGACGAAAACTACGAGCAGTACTTC,CASSPRDENYEQYF
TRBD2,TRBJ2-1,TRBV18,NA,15,TGTGCCAGCTCACCATCCCTAGCGGGTTACAATGAGCAGTTCTTC,CASSPSLAGYNEQFF
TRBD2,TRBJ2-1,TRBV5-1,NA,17,TGCGCCAGCAGCTTGGTATCTAGCGGGAGGGTCTACAATGAGCAGTTCTTC,CASSLVSSGRVYNEQFF
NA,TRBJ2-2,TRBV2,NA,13,TGTGCCAGCAGTGGGCAGAACACCGGGGAGCTGTTTTTT,CASSGQNTGELFF
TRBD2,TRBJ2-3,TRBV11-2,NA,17,TGTGCCAGCAGCTTAGTGGGTAGCGGGAGGGGCACAGATACGCAGTATTTT,CASSLVGSGRGTDTQYF
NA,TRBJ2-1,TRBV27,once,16,TGTGCCAGCAGTTTATCTTTTGGACGGCTCTACAATGAGCAGTTCTTC,CASSLSFGRLYNEQFF
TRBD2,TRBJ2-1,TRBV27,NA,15,TGTGCCAGCAGTCTACTAGCGGGAACCTACAATGAGCAGTTCTTC,CASSLLAGTYNEQFF
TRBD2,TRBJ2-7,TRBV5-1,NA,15,TGCGCCAGCAGCTTGGTGCTAGCGGGAATCTACGAGCAGTACTTC,CASSLVLAGIYEQYF
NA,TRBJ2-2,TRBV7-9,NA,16,TGTGCCAGCAGCTCCTCTAGCGAGAAAAATACCGGGGAGCTGTTTTTT,CASSSSSEKNTGELFF
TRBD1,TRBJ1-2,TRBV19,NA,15,TGTGCCAGTAACCCGGGACAGGGGGCGAGATTAAGCTACACCTTC,CASNPGQGARLSYTF
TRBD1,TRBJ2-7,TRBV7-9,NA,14,TGTGCCAGCAGCTCCCGGGACAGGGTAGCTGAGCAGTACTTC,CASSSRDRVAEQYF
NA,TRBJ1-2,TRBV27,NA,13,TGTGCCAGCAGTACGACCGCCCCCTATGGCTACACCTTC,CASSTTAPYGYTF
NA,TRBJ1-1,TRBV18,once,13,TGTGCCAGCTCACCGGAAATGAACACTGAAGCTTTCTTT,CASSPEMNTEAFF
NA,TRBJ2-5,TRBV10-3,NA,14,TGTGCCATCAGTGGATTGGGGAGTCCAGAGACCCAGTACTTC,CAISGLGSPETQYF
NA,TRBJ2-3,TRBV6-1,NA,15,TGTGCCAGCAGTGAATCAAGAGGGGACGGGGATACGCAGTATTTT,CASSESRGDGDTQYF
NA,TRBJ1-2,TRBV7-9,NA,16,TGTGCCAGCAGTCAAAGCGATGCCAGACTATCCTATGGCTACACCTTC,CASSQSDARLSYGYTF
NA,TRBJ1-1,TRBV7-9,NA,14,TGTGCCAGCAGCTTAAAAACACGGGACACTGAAGCTTTCTTT,CASSLKTRDTEAFF
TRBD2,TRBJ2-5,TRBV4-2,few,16,TGTGCCAGCAGCCAAGATGGGACTAGCGGGAGCAAGACCCAGTACTTC,CASSQDGTSGSKTQYF
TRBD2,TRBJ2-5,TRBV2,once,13,TGTGCCAGCAGGGGACTAGCCGGGGAGACCCAGTACTTC,CASRGLAGETQYF
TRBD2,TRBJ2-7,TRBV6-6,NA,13,TGTGCCAGCAGCGCGGGAGGGCCTTGGGAGCAGTACTTC,CASSAGGPWEQYF
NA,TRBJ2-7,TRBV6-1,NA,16,TGTGCCAGCAGTGAAGGGACTACCGGATCATGGGGTGAGCAGTACTTC,CASSEGTTGSWGEQYF
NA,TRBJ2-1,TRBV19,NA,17,TGTGCCAGTAGCCCCATCCCAGCGTCGAGCTCCTACAATGAGCAGTTCTTC,CASSPIPASSSYNEQFF
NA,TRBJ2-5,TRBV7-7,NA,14,TGTGCTAGCAGCTTAGGGAGACAGCAAGAGACCCAGTACTTC,CASSLGRQQETQYF
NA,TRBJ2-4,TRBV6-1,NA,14,TGTGCCAGCAGTGAAGGGGAAGGGGAGCACATTCAGTACTTC,CASSEGEGEHIQYF
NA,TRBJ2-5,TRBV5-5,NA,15,TGTGCCAGCAGCTTGGCCGCGGAGCTGGGACGTACCCAGTACTTC,CASSLAAELGRTQYF
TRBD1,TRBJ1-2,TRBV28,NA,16,TGTGCCAGCAGTTTAAGAGGAGGAAACAGGGGTGGAGGCTACACCTTC,CASSLRGGNRGGGYTF
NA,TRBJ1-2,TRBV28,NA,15,TGTGCCAGCAGTGCGGGGCCGGCCCTTGGCTATGGCTACACCTTC,CASSAGPALGYGYTF
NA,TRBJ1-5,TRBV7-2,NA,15,TGTGCCAGCAGCGCGGGACGGAATAGCAATCAGCCCCAGCATTTT,CASSAGRNSNQPQHF
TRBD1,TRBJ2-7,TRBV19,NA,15,TGTGCCAGTAGGGATCGGGACAGACCCTCCTACGAGCAGTACTTC,CASRDRDRPSYEQYF
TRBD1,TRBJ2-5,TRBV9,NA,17,TGTGCCAGCAGCGTAGTTCCCGGACAGGGGTGGGAAGAGACCCAGTACTTC,CASSVVPGQGWEETQYF
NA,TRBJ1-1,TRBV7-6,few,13,TGTGCCAGCAGCTTTGGCAGCAACACTGAAGCTTTCTTT,CASSFGSNTEAFF
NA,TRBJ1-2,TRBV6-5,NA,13,TGTGCCAGCAGTAACCCCCTGGACTATGGCTACACCTTC,CASSNPLDYGYTF
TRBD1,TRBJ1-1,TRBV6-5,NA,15,TGTGCCAGCAGTTACTTCACAGGGGGCCGCACTGAAGCTTTCTTT,CASSYFTGGRTEAFF
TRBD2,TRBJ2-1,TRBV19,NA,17,TGTGCCAGTAGTATTACCTTAAGCGGGGACTCCTACAATGAGCAGTTCTTC,CASSITLSGDSYNEQFF
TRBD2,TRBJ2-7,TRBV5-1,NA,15,TGCGCCAGCAGCCGCGGACTAGCGGGAGCCTACGAGCAGTACTTC,CASSRGLAGAYEQYF
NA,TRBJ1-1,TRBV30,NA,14,TGTGCCTGGAGTGTAGGATGCTCGGACACTGAAGCTTTCTTT,CAWSVGCSDTEAFF
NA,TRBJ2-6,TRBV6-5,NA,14,TGTGCCAGCAGTTACCGTAGGGGGGCCAACGTCCTGACTTTC,CASSYRRGANVLTF
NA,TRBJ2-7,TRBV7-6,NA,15,TGTGCCAGCAGCTTAGCGGCCGGGCGCTCCTACGAGCAGTACTTC,CASSLAAGRSYEQYF
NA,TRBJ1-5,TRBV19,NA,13,TGTGCCAGTAGTCCTCGACAGTATCAGCCCCAGCATTTT,CASSPRQYQPQHF